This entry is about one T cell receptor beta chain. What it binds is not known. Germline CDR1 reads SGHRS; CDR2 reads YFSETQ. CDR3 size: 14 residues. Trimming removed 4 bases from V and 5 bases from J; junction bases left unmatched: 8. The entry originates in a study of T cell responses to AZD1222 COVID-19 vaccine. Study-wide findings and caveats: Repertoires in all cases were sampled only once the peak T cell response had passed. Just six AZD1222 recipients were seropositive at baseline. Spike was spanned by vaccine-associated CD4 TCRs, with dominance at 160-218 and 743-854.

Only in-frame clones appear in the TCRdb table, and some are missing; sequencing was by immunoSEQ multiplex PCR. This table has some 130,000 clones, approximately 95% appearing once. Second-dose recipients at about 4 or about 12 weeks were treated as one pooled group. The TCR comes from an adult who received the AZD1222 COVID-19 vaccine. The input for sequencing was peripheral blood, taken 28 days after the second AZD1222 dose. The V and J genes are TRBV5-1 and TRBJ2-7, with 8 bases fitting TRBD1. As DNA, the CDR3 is TGCGCCAGCAGCACTAGAGACAGGGGCCACGAGCAGTACTTC. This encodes CASSTRDRGHEQYF.